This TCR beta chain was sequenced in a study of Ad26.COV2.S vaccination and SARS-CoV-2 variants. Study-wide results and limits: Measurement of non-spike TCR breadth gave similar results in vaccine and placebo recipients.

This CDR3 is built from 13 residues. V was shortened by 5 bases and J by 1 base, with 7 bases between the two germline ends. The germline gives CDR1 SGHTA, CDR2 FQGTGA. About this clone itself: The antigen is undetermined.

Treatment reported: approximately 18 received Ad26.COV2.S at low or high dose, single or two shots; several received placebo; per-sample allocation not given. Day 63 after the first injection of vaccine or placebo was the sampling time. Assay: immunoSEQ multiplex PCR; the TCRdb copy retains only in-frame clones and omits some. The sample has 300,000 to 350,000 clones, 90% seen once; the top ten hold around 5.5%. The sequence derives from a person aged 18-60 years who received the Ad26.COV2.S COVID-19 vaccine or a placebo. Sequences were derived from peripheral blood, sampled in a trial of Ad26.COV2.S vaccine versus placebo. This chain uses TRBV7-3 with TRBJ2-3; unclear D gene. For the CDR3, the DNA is TGTGCCAGCAGCCTACTCGGCACAGATACGCAGTATTTT. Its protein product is CASSLLGTDTQYF. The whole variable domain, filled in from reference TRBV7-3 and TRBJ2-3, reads GAGVSQTPSNKVTEKGKYVELRCDPISGHTALYWYRQSLGQGPEFLIYFQGTGAADDSGLPNDRFFAVRPEGSVSTLKIQRTERGDSAVYLCASSLLGTDTQYFGPGTRLTVL.